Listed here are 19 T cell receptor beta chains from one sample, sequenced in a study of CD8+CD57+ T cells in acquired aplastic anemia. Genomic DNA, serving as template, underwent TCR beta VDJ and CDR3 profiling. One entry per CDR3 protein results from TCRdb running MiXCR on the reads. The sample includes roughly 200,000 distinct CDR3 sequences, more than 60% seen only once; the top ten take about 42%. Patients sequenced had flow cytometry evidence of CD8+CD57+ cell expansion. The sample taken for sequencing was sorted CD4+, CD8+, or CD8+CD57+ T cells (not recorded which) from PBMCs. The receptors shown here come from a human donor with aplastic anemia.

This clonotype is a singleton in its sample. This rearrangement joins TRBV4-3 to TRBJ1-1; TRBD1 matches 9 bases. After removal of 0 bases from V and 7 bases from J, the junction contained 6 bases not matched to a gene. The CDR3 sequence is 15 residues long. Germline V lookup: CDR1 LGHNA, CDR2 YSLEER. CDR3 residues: CASSQEPGQGVEAFF. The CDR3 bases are TGCGCCAGCAGCCAAGAACCGGGACAGGGCGTTGAAGCTTTCTTT.

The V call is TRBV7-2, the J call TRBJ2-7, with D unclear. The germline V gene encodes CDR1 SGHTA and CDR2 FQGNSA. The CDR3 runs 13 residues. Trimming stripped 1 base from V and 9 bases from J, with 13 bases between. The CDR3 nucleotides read TGTGCCAGCAGCTTAGATCTGGGGTATGTGCAGTACTTC. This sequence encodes CASSLDLGYVQYF.

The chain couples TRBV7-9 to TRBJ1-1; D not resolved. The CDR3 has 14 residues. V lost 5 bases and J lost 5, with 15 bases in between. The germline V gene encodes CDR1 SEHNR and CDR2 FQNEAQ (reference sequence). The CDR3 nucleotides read TGTGCCAGCAGCCGAAGAGAGGTCGGAACTGAAGCTTTCTTT. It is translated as CASSRREVGTEAFF.

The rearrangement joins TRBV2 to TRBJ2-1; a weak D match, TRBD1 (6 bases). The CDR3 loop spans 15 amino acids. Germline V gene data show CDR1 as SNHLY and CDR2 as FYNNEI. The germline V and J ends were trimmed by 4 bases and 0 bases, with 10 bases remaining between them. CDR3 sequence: CASSGADSSYNEQFF. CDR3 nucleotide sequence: TGTGCCAGCAGTGGAGCGGACAGCTCCTACAATGAGCAGTTCTTC.

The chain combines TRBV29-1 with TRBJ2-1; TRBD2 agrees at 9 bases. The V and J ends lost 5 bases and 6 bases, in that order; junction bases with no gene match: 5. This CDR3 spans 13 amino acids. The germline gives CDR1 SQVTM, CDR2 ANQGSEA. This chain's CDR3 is CSVIAGGPNEQFF. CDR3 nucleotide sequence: TGCAGCGTTATTGCGGGGGGGCCCAATGAGCAGTTCTTC.

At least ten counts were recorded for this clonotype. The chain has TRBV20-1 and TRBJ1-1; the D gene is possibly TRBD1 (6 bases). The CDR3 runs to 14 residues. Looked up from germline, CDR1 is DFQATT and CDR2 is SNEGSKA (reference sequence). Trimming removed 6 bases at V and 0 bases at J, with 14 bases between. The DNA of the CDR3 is TGCAGTGCCTCGGACAGAAGCATGAACACTGAAGCTTTCTTT. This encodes CSASDRSMNTEAFF.

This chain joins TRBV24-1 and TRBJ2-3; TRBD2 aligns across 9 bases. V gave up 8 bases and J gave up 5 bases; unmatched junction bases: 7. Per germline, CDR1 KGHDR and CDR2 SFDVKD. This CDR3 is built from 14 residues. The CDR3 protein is CATKASGNLDTQYF. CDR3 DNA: TGTGCCACCAAAGCTAGCGGGAACTTAGATACGCAGTATTTT.

The CDR3 protein is CASSLGGKTYEQYF. The CDR3 bases are TGTGCCAGCAGCTTAGGTGGGAAGACCTACGAGCAGTACTTC. V gene TRBV7-6 combines with J gene TRBJ2-7; D call uncertain. This CDR3 region has 14 residues. V was clipped by 1 base and J by 2 bases, with 9 bases between them. CDR1 is SGHVS, CDR2 FNYEAQ, per germline.

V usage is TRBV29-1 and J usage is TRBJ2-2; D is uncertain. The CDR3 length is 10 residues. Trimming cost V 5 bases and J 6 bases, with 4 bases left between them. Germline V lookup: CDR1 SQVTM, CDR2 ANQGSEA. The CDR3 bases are TGCAGCGTTATATCCGGGGAGCTGTTTTTT. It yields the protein CSVISGELFF.

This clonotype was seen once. The CDR3 region is CASRGISEQYF. The CDR3 DNA follows: TGTGCCAGTAGGGGGATAAGCGAGCAGTACTTC. The chain links TRBV19 to TRBJ2-7; D ambiguous. Germline V gene sequence: CDR1 LNHDA, CDR2 SQIVND (reference sequence). Trimming removed 6 bases from V and 6 bases from J, with 9 bases in between. The CDR3 covers 11 residues.

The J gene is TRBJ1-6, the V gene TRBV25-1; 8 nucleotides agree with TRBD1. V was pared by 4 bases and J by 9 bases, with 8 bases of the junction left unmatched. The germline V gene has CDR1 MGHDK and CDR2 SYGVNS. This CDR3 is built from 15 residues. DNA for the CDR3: TGTGCCAGCAGTGTTGGGACAGGATTAGGTTCACCCCTCCACTTT. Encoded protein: CASSVGTGLGSPLHF.

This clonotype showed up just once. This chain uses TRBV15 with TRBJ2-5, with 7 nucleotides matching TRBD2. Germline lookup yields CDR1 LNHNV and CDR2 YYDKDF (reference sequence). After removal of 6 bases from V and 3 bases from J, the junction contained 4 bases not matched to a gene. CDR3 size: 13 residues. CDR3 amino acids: CATRKAGEETQYF. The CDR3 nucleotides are TGTGCCACCAGGAAGGCGGGAGAAGAGACCCAGTACTTC.

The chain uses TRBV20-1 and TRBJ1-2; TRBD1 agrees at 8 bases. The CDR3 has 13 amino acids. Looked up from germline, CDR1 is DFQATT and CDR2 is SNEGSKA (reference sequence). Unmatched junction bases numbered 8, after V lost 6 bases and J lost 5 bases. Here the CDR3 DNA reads TGCAGTGCCAGACAGGGGCGCCAATATGGCTACACCTTC. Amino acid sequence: CSARQGRQYGYTF.

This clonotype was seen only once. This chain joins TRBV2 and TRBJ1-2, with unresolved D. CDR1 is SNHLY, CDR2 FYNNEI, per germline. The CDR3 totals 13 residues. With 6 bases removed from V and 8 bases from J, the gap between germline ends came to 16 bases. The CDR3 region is CASSGNSGWGYTF. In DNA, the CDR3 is TGTGCCAGCAGCGGTAATTCGGGTTGGGGCTACACCTTC.

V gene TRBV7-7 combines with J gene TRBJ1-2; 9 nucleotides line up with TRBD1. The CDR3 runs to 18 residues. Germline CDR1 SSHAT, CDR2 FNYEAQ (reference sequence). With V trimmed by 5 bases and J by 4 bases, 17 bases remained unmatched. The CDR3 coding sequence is TGTGCCAGCAGCCCCTCTCGGGACAGGGTCTCAGAGACCTATGGCTACACCTTC. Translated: CASSPSRDRVSETYGYTF.

The CDR3 reads CASRGVGNTIYF. DNA for the CDR3: TGTGCCAGCAGGGGAGTCGGAAACACCATATATTTT. The chain uses TRBV2 and TRBJ1-3; D is undetermined. V was shortened by 6 bases and J by 4 bases, with 7 bases between the two germline ends. This CDR3 comprises 12 residues. Germline CDR1 and CDR2: SNHLY and FYNNEI.

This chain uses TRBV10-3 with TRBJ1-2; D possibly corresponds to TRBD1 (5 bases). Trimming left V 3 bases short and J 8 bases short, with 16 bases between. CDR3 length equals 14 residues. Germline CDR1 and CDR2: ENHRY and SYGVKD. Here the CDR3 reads CAISDDRLTGGYTF. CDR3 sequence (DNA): TGTGCCATCAGTGATGACAGATTAACTGGCGGCTACACCTTC.

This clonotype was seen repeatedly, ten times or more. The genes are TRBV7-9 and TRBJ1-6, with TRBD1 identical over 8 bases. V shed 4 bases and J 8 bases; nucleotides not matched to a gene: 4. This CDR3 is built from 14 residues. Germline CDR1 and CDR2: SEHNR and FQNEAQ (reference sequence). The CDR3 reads CASSSTGADSPLHF. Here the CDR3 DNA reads TGTGCCAGCAGCTCGACAGGGGCGGATTCACCCCTCCACTTT.

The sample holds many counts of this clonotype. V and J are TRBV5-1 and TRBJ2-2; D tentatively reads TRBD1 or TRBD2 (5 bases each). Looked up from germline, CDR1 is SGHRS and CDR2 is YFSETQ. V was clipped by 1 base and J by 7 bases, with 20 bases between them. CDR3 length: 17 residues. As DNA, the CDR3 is TGCGCCAGCAGCTTGATCGGTGGGACGGCCAAGATCGGGGAGCTGTTTTTT. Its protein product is CASSLIGGTAKIGELFF.